This is a list of T cell receptor beta chains from one sample in a study of T cell responses to AZD1222 COVID-19 vaccine. Measured with immunoSEQ multiplex PCR; TCRdb has only the in-frame clones, and not every one. The sample includes some 67,000 clones, roughly 85% of them seen just once. The input for sequencing was peripheral blood, taken 28 days after the second AZD1222 dose. Every receptor here comes from an adult who received the AZD1222 COVID-19 vaccine. Each CDR3 is given with its conserved first and last residue. A D gene is named only where the DNA matches it firmly. Clone size is not always given. Where it is, it says once, few, many or a class for expanded clones.

TRBJ1-5 | . | . | TRBV28 | CASSSEQDLPRLRQPQHF | TGTGCCAGCAGTTCCGAACAGGACTTGCCCCGGCTTCGGCAGCCCCAGCATTTT
TRBJ2-2 | . | few | TRBV6-4 | CARGTGGELFF | TGTGCCAGAGGAACCGGCGGGGAGCTGTTTTTT
TRBJ2-1 | . | . | TRBV7-2 | CASSLVGGASAYNEQFF | TGTGCCAGCAGCTTAGTTGGCGGGGCCTCCGCTTACAATGAGCAGTTCTTC
TRBJ2-7 | . | few | TRBV6-5 | CASSRLQGGDEQYF | TGTGCCAGCAGCCGCTTACAGGGGGGGGACGAGCAGTACTTC
TRBJ1-2 | . | . | TRBV11-3 | CALLPNYGYTF | TGTGCCCTACTACCTAACTATGGCTACACCTTC
TRBJ1-3 | . | . | TRBV5-4 | CASSLENSGNTIYF | TGTGCCAGCAGCTTGGAGAACTCTGGAAACACCATATATTTT
TRBJ1-5 | . | once | TRBV2 | CASSSSSTVQPQHF | TGTGCCAGCAGTAGTAGTTCCACGGTTCAGCCCCAGCATTTT
TRBJ2-5 | . | . | TRBV7-2 | CASSLGSLGLQETQYF | TGTGCCAGCAGCTTAGGATCGCTGGGACTCCAAGAGACCCAGTACTTC
TRBJ2-3 | TRBD2 | . | TRBV5-4 | CASSAGLAGGPDTQYF | TGTGCCAGCAGCGCGGGACTAGCGGGGGGGCCAGATACGCAGTATTTT
TRBJ2-3 | . | . | TRBV7-9 | CASSPRPGSTDTQYF | TGTGCCAGCAGCCCTCGGCCAGGCTCCACAGATACGCAGTATTTT
TRBJ1-5 | TRBD1 | . | TRBV7-2 | CASSLGQFNQPQHF | TGTGCCAGCAGCTTGGGACAGTTCAATCAGCCCCAGCATTTT
TRBJ2-1 | TRBD2 | . | TRBV27 | CASTGLAGGPGNEQFF | TGTGCCAGCACAGGACTAGCGGGGGGGCCCGGAAATGAGCAGTTCTTC
TRBJ1-3 | TRBD1 | . | TRBV4-1 | CASSQDWAGGIPGNTIYF | TGCGCCAGCAGCCAAGATTGGGCAGGGGGCATCCCTGGAAACACCATATATTTT
TRBJ2-1 | TRBD2 | . | TRBV9 | CASTSSRGGAVEQFF | TGTGCCAGCACCTCCTCGCGCGGGGGGGCAGTTGAGCAGTTCTTC
TRBJ2-1 | . | . | TRBV5-1 | CASSFPPGSSYNEQFF | TGCGCCAGCAGCTTCCCCCCCGGGAGCTCCTACAATGAGCAGTTCTTC
TRBJ2-7 | . | few | TRBV28 | CASSPGSSSYEQYF | TGTGCCAGCAGTCCTGGGTCCTCCTCCTACGAGCAGTACTTC
TRBJ1-5 | . | . | TRBV24-1 | CATSDLNSNQPQHF | TGTGCCACCAGTGATTTGAATAGCAATCAGCCCCAGCATTTT
TRBJ2-3 | . | once | TRBV5-6 | CASSLEWGTDTQYF | TGTGCCAGCAGCTTGGAGTGGGGCACAGATACGCAGTATTTT
TRBJ1-2 | . | . | TRBV4-3 | CASSQDLRGNGYTF | TGCGCCAGCAGCCAAGATCTAAGGGGCAATGGCTACACCTTC
TRBJ2-1 | . | . | TRBV19 | CASSHRGHYNEQFF | TGTGCCAGTAGCCACCGGGGTCACTACAATGAGCAGTTCTTC
TRBJ2-7 | . | few | TRBV29-1 | CSVEDQWGIGNEQYF | TGCAGCGTTGAAGATCAATGGGGAATCGGGAACGAGCAGTACTTC
TRBJ1-4 | . | . | TRBV14 | CASSPRGTNEKLFF | TGTGCCAGCAGCCCCCGGGGAACTAATGAAAAACTGTTTTTT
TRBJ1-2 | TRBD1 | . | TRBV6-5 | CASSNLPPGQYVYTF | TGTGCCAGCAGCAATCTTCCCCCGGGACAGTATGTCTACACCTTC
TRBJ2-6 | . | . | TRBV5-5 | CASSSILTGFSGANVLTF | TGTGCCAGCAGCTCAATATTGACAGGCTTCTCTGGGGCCAACGTCCTGACTTTC
TRBJ1-3 | . | . | TRBV19 | CASSMYSSGNTIYF | TGTGCCAGTAGTATGTACAGTTCTGGAAACACCATATATTTT
TRBJ1-1 | . | . | TRBV6-1 | CASSEGVGWETEAFF | TGTGCCAGCAGTGAAGGTGTTGGGTGGGAAACTGAAGCTTTCTTT
TRBJ2-7 | TRBD1 | . | TRBV11-2 | CASSLVWDGTGRVEQYF | TGTGCCAGCAGCTTAGTGTGGGATGGGACAGGGCGCGTCGAGCAGTACTTC
TRBJ2-3 | . | . | TRBV4-2 | CASSQEWSTDTQYF | TGTGCCAGCAGCCAAGAGTGGAGCACAGATACGCAGTATTTT
TRBJ1-2 | . | . | TRBV6-2/TRBV6-3 | CASSYGRTNYGYTF | TGTGCCAGCAGTTACGGAAGAACTAACTATGGCTACACCTTC
TRBJ1-1 | TRBD1 | . | TRBV6-5 | CASSYWDREGTEAFF | TGTGCCAGCAGTTACTGGGACAGGGAAGGCACTGAAGCTTTCTTT
TRBJ2-2 | TRBD1 | . | TRBV5-5 | CASTDRDRVFSGELFF | TGTGCCAGCACCGACCGGGACAGGGTATTCTCCGGGGAGCTGTTTTTT
TRBJ1-4 | . | . | TRBV6-5 | CASSYVGEKLFF | TGTGCCAGCAGTTACGTGGGCGAAAAACTGTTTTTT
TRBJ1-5 | . | . | TRBV27 | CASSLWYRANQPQHF | TGTGCCAGCAGTTTGTGGTACAGGGCTAATCAGCCCCAGCATTTT
TRBJ2-7 | TRBD1 | . | TRBV19 | CASSLWTGVAYEQYF | TGTGCCAGTAGTCTCTGGACAGGGGTTGCCTACGAGCAGTACTTC
TRBJ2-7 | . | . | TRBV28 | CASSFLRYEQYF | TGTGCCAGCAGTTTTCTCCGCTACGAGCAGTACTTC
TRBJ1-6 | . | . | TRBV5-5 | CASSPGGTGPSSYNSPLHF | TGTGCCAGCAGCCCTGGAGGGACCGGCCCAAGCTCCTATAATTCACCCCTCCACTTT
TRBJ1-1 | TRBD1 | few | TRBV11-2 | CASSLSGGQEAFF | TGTGCCAGCAGCCTTAGTGGGGGACAGGAAGCTTTCTTT
TRBJ2-7 | TRBD1 | . | TRBV6-5 | CASRSDRGAYEQYF | TGTGCCAGCAGATCCGACAGGGGGGCCTACGAGCAGTACTTC
TRBJ2-5 | TRBD2 | . | TRBV2 | CASVGTSGTQETQYF | TGTGCCAGCGTAGGGACTAGCGGGACCCAAGAGACCCAGTACTTC
TRBJ1-6 | . | . | TRBV5-5 | CASSSPTPTDTNSPLHF | TGTGCCAGCAGCTCCCCCACACCGACAGATACGAATTCACCCCTCCACTTT
TRBJ1-1 | . | . | TRBV27 | CASSLRAANTEAFF | TGTGCCAGCAGTTTAAGGGCAGCGAACACTGAAGCTTTCTTT
TRBJ2-7 | TRBD1 | few | TRBV4-2 | CPSSQHDWGTGKPYEQYF | TGTCCCAGCAGCCAACACGACTGGGGGACAGGCAAACCTTACGAGCAGTACTTC
TRBJ2-5 | . | . | TRBV5-1 | CASSSYGAREETQYF | TGCGCCAGCAGCTCGTACGGGGCCCGCGAAGAGACCCAGTACTTC
TRBJ1-5 | . | . | TRBV28 | CASSLQGYSNQPQHF | TGTGCCAGCAGTTTACAGGGGTATAGCAATCAGCCCCAGCATTTT
TRBJ2-7 | . | . | TRBV3-1/TRBV3-2 | CASSPRDGPYEQYF | TGTGCCAGCAGCCCCAGGGATGGTCCCTACGAGCAGTACTTC
TRBJ1-5 | . | . | TRBV7-2 | CASSLHGYQPQHF | TGTGCCAGCAGCTTACATGGGTATCAGCCCCAGCATTTT
TRBJ2-1 | . | . | TRBV29-1 | CSVDGISYNEQFF | TGCAGCGTGGACGGAATCTCCTACAATGAGCAGTTCTTC